This T cell receptor (beta chain) comes out of a study of post-analysis software for immune sequencing data. Study-wide results and limits: Controls showed lower frequencies than patients for roughly five TRBV segments, and TRBV5-6, TRBV5-1 and TRBV20-1 were among these. Batch-mates among the samples co-clustered strongly by F measure.

This CDR3 contains 16 residues. V was pared by 3 bases and J by 7 bases, with 7 bases of the junction left unmatched. Germline V gives CDR1 LGHDT, CDR2 YNNKEL (reference sequence). A note on this clonotype: Its antigen is undetermined.

Unique molecular identifiers were built into the TCR beta cDNA libraries. In TCRdb, the PCR reads were re-called with MiXCR into one record per CDR3 protein. This table has about 430,000 distinct CDR3 sequences, over 30% appearing once. V gene TRBV3-1 combines with J gene TRBJ1-6, with TRBD1 identical over 9 bases. This sequence originates from a girl aged 2 to 9 with multiple sclerosis. The sequenced sample consisted of blood. This CDR3 is CASSHQDRGGNSPLHF. As DNA, the CDR3 is TGTGCCAGCAGCCATCAAGACAGGGGGGGAAATTCACCCCTCCACTTT.